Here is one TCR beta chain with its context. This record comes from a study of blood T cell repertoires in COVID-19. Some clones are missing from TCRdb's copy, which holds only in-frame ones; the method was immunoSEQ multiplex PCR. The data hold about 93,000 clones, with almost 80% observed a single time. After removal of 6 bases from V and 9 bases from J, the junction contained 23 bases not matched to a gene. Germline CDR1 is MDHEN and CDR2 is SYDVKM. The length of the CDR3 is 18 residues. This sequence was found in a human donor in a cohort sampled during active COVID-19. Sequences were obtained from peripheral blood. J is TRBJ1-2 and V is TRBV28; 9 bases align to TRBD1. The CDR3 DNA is TGTGCCAGCAGCCCCGGGACAGGGCCACGCGGTGGGCCATGGCGCTACACCTTC. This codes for CASSPGTGPRGGPWRYTF.